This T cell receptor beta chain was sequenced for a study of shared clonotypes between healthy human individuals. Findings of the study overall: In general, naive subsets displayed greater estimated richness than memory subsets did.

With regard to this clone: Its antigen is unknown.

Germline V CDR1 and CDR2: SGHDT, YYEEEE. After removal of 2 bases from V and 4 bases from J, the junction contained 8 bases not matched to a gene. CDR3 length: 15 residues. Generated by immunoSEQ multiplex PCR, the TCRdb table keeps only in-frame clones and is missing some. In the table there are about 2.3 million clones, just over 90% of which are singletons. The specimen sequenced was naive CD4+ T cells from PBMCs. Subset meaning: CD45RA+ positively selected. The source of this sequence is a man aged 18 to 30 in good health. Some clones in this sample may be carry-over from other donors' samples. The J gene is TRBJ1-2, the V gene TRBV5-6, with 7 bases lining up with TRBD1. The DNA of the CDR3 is TGTGCCAGCAGCTTCCGGGACAGATTTTTCTATGGCTACACCTTC. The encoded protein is CASSFRDRFFYGYTF.